This TCR beta chain was sequenced during a study of Ad26.COV2.S vaccination and SARS-CoV-2 variants. About the research overall: Donor participated within the Ad26.COV2.S arm of the COV1001 trial. Study conclusions and caveats: Individuals receiving vaccine had higher spike-specific TCR breadth than placebo recipients did. Similar non-spike TCR breadth was observed in recipients of vaccine and of placebo.

This clone showed up many times. The antigen is undetermined. Mismatch with germline at one junction end may stem from a read error. Using immunoSEQ multiplex PCR, the repertoire was profiled, and TCRdb retains in-frame clones only, with some absent. The sample carries 300,000 to 400,000 clones, approximately 81% recorded once. Treatment indicated: roughly 20 received Ad26.COV2.S at low or high dose, single or two shots; 5 received placebo; per-sample allocation not given. Material that was analyzed had been drawn on day 63 after the first vaccine or placebo injection. Germline V gene data show CDR1 as SGHVS and CDR2 as FQNEAQ. The CDR3 runs 15 residues.

The TCR sequence derives from a person between 18 and 65 years old who received the Ad26.COV2.S COVID-19 vaccine or a placebo. The chain employs TRBV7-8 and TRBJ1-2; the D gene is possibly TRBD1 (5 bases). The material was peripheral blood, obtained in a trial of Ad26.COV2.S vaccine versus placebo. CDR3 residues: CASSLAGLLNYGYTF. In DNA, the CDR3 is TGTGCCAGCAGCCTAGCGGGACTGCTAAACTATGGCTACACCTTC.